The 6 T cell receptor beta chains presented below share a single source sample, sequenced in a study of blood T cell repertoires in COVID-19. Libraries were prepared by immunoSEQ multiplex PCR; TCRdb keeps only in-frame clonotypes and omits some of them. The table has about 100,000 clones, about nine tenths seen once. Sequenced: peripheral blood. These receptors originate from a man younger than 35 with COVID-19, enrolled during active disease.

The J gene is TRBJ2-2, the V gene TRBV2; TRBD1 matches 7 bases. This CDR3 comprises 15 residues. The trim removed 10 bases at V and 1 base at J, leaving 9 bases unmatched. Per the germline V gene, CDR1 is SNHLY and CDR2 is FYNNEI. The CDR3 region has the DNA TGTGCCACGGGAAGGGGGCCTGTGAACACCGGGGAGCTGTTTTTT. It codes for CATGRGPVNTGELFF. The full variable domain, completed using reference TRBV2 and TRBJ2-2, is EPEVTQTPSHQVTQMGQEVILRCVPISNHLYFYWYRQILGQKVEFLVSFYNNEISEKSEIFDDQFSVERPDGSNFTLKIRSTKLEDSAMYFCATGRGPVNTGELFFGEGSRLTVL.

V gene TRBV27 combines with J gene TRBJ2-2; the D gene is possibly TRBD2 (6 bases). CDR1 and CDR2 (germline): MNHEY, SMNVEV (reference sequence). The CDR3 loop spans 15 amino acids. V dropped 7 bases and J dropped 3 bases, with 15 bases sitting between them. The CDR3 region has the DNA TGTGCCAGCATGGGGCGGGACCCCTACACCGGGGAGCTGTTTTTT. Translated, it gives CASMGRDPYTGELFF.

This sequence joins TRBV7-2 and TRBJ1-6; tentative D call: TRBD1 (5 bases). The CDR3 has 15 amino acids. Germline V gene sequence: CDR1 SGHTA, CDR2 FQGNSA. The V and J ends lost 3 bases and 10 bases respectively, with 16 bases between them. The CDR3 here is CASSLPGRVKSPLHF. The CDR3 bases are TGTGCCAGCAGCTTGCCAGGCAGGGTGAAATCACCCCTCCACTTT.

J is TRBJ2-2 and V is TRBV6-2 or TRBV6-3; D gene ambiguous. The germline V and J ends were trimmed by 2 bases and 6 bases, with 7 bases remaining between them. This CDR3 region has 13 residues. The germline V gene has CDR1 MNHEY and CDR2 SVGEGT. The CDR3 coding sequence is TGTGCCAGCAGTTACCACGAGTCCGGGGAGCTGTTTTTT. Translating gives CASSYHESGELFF.

The chain links TRBV7-2 to TRBJ2-3, with TRBD2 identical over 7 bases. The germline gives CDR1 SGHTA, CDR2 FQGNSA. The CDR3 runs 19 residues. Trimming took 5 bases from V and 1 from J; bases not matched to a gene: 18. This chain's CDR3 is CASSQAGLAVKRGTDTQYF. DNA for the CDR3: TGTGCCAGCAGCCAAGCGGGGCTAGCGGTTAAGCGGGGCACAGATACGCAGTATTTT.

The chain recombines TRBV27 with TRBJ2-7, with D perhaps matching TRBD2 (5 bases). The CDR3 is 13 residues long. Germline assignment: CDR1 MNHEY and CDR2 SMNVEV (reference sequence). Trimming took off 0 bases at V and 3 bases at J, with 6 bases between the two ends. As DNA, the CDR3 is TGTGCCAGCAGTTTATCAGGAGGCTACGAGCAGTACTTC. Its protein product is CASSLSGGYEQYF.